The TCR beta chain under discussion was sequenced for a study of shared clonotypes between healthy human individuals. General study findings and limits: Naive CD4 clonotypes were shared across a handful of donors at roughly 5%.

About this clone itself: The antigen remains unidentified.

CD45RO negativity and positive selection for CCR7 defined naive CD8 cells, a population that excluded terminally differentiated effector memory CD45RA+ cells. This CDR3 is built from 17 residues. V shed 5 bases, J shed 2 bases, and the junction held 12 bases outside the gene matches. Germline-derived CDR1 and CDR2 are SEHNR and FQNEAQ (reference sequence). Produced via immunoSEQ multiplex PCR; TCRdb's table is partial and in-frame only. Altogether about 2,200,000 clones are present, 85% to 95% being singletons, with the ten largest covering 1.5% to 2%. Sequencing was carried out using naive CD8+ T cells from PBMCs. V and J are TRBV7-9 and TRBJ2-4, with 7 bases matching TRBD2. The source is a man younger than 35 in good health. Some clones in this sample may be carry-over from other donors' samples. CDR3 in amino acids: CASSPSLAGVSKNIQYF. CDR3 bases: TGTGCCAGCAGCCCCTCCTTGGCGGGAGTATCCAAAAACATTCAGTACTTC.